This T cell receptor beta chain was obtained from a study of T-cell memory formation after mild COVID-19. Overall study context: The study found TCR clusters largely donor specific.

About this clonotype: As yet, its antigen is unknown.

Between the trimmed V and J ends, which lost 5 bases and 3 bases, there was a span of 18 bases. The CDR3 extends over 16 amino acids. The germline V gene has CDR1 SEHNR and CDR2 FQNEAQ (reference sequence). TCRdb re-called the 5' RACE reads with MiXCR, one entry per CDR3 protein. The sample lists fewer than 700,000 distinct CDR3 sequences; 18% were seen once. General study findings and limits: Some clones that responded turned up in pre-infection memory, which suggests that cross-reactive memory joined in. CM and EM subsets held most contracting CD4+ clones; EMRA held CD8+ ones. Specificity for SARS-CoV-2 was not confirmed among the second-wave clones peaking on day 37.

This clonotype was obtained from an adult woman who had mild COVID-19 (a few samples of this study predate the infection). Cell type and time point are not known. Sequences were obtained from PBMCs or a T cell subset sorted from them (not recorded which). The rearrangement joins TRBV7-9 to TRBJ2-3; D is possibly TRBD2 (6 bases). The CDR3 is CASSPGLLGGTDTQYF. The CDR3, as DNA: TGTGCCAGCAGCCCTGGACTTTTGGGGGGAACAGATACGCAGTATTTT.